The present TCR beta chain was sequenced within a study of graft-versus-host responses after intestinal transplantation. Study background: All recipients were given anti-thymocyte globulin induction, and tacrolimus and steroids were then administered for roughly 3 years. Whole-study findings and limits: Early post-transplant HvG declines were associated with peak circulating GvH clone levels.

In the case of this clone: Its antigen remains unknown. One junction end does not reproduce the germline sequence, and a read error may be involved.

Per the germline V gene, CDR1 is WSHSY and CDR2 is SAAADI. CDR3 size: 14 residues. Libraries were prepared by immunoSEQ multiplex PCR; TCRdb keeps only in-frame clonotypes and omits some of them. The sample includes about 71,000 clones, 90% of them seen just once. This TCR was recovered from a human donor who received an intestinal transplant. This sample comprised unstimulated CD8+ T cells sorted from spleen or lymph node cells, obtained before intestinal transplant. The chain employs TRBV10-2 and TRBJ1-5; D possibly corresponds to TRBD1 (6 bases). CDR3 coding DNA: TGCGCCAGCTGTGACAGGTCTTTCAATCAGCCCCAGCATTTT. Protein product: CASCDRSFNQPQHF.